This T cell receptor (beta chain) emerged from a study of T cell responses to AZD1222 COVID-19 vaccine. As to this clone: No antigen is known for it.

The germline CDR1 and CDR2 sequences are SNHLY and FYNNEI. V lost 6 bases and J lost 5, with 17 bases in between. The CDR3 spans 15 residues. The protocol was immunoSEQ multiplex PCR, while the TCRdb copy is restricted to in-frame clones and leaves out a portion. The repertoire has around 110,000 clones, approximately 92% of them found once; the top ten carry roughly 9%. The study's findings and limits: White British people made up most donors, females outnumbered males, and clonal diversity was possibly underestimated. Two AZD1222 doses significantly raised spike-specific TCR breadth and depth over controls. Only after the peak T cell response were repertoires sampled.

The sample here was peripheral blood, taken 28 days after the second AZD1222 dose. The chain combines TRBV2 with TRBJ1-5, with D possibly being TRBD1 (5 bases). The TCR comes from an adult who received the AZD1222 COVID-19 vaccine. The CDR3 DNA follows: TGTGCCAGCAGGGCCCGGGACCTATTAGATCAGCCCCAGCATTTT. Its translation: CASRARDLLDQPQHF.